Listed here are 10 T cell receptor beta chains from one sample, sequenced in a study of ipilimumab plus nivolumab after autologous stem cell transplantation. Some clones are missing from TCRdb's copy, which holds only in-frame ones; the method was immunoSEQ multiplex PCR. The sample holds 6,300 or so clones, roughly nine tenths seen once. Material: PBMCs, obtained in a trial of ipilimumab plus nivolumab as post-transplant consolidation. The receptors here all came from a female donor with multiple myeloma.

The V gene is TRBV18, the J gene TRBJ2-7; the D gene is possibly TRBD1 (5 bases). The CDR3 sequence is 15 residues long. From germline, CDR1 is KGHSH and CDR2 LQKENI. The V gene lost 4 bases and the J gene lost 5 bases, with 18 bases spanning the gap. CDR3 nucleotides: TGTGCCAGCTCACTCGGCAGGGATAATAGTCACGAGCAGTACTTC. It translates to CASSLGRDNSHEQYF.

This chain connects TRBV28 to TRBJ2-3, with TRBD2 matching 9 bases. Germline V gene data show CDR1 as MDHEN and CDR2 as SYDVKM. CDR3 size: 14 residues. V shed 3 bases, J shed 3 bases, and the junction held 1 base outside the gene matches. The CDR3 region is CASSFLAGTDTQYF. Written as DNA, the CDR3 is TGTGCCAGCAGTTTTCTAGCGGGGACAGATACGCAGTATTTT.

This chain joins TRBV7-3 and TRBJ2-2, with D hard to call. This CDR3 has 14 residues. Germline lookup yields CDR1 SGHTA and CDR2 FQGTGA. V lost 0 bases to trimming and J lost 4 bases, with 6 bases between them. The CDR3 sequence: CASSLTGSTGELFF. CDR3 coding DNA: TGTGCCAGCAGCTTAACGGGGTCCACCGGGGAGCTGTTTTTT.

The genes are TRBV27 and TRBJ2-5; possibly TRBD2 for D (5 bases). Germline V gives CDR1 MNHEY, CDR2 SMNVEV (reference sequence). The CDR3 covers 13 residues. V was pared by 2 bases and J by 5 bases, with 9 bases between. CDR3 DNA: TGTGCCAGCAGTTTAGTGGGCGGGGAGACCCAGTACTTC. Protein product: CASSLVGGETQYF.

This clone showed up just a few times. V gene TRBV29-1 combines with J gene TRBJ2-7, with D possibly being TRBD1 or TRBD2 (5 bases each). Per the germline V gene, CDR1 is SQVTM and CDR2 is ANQGSEA. The CDR3 consists of 12 residues. V lost 5 bases and J 6 bases, leaving 14 bases between the germline ends. CDR3 DNA sequence: TGCAGCGTTTGGGACCACCGAGGCGAGCAGTACTTC. It translates to CSVWDHRGEQYF.

The chain joins TRBV28 to TRBJ2-6; D may be TRBD1 (6 bases). V was clipped by 4 bases and J by 0 bases, with 19 bases between them. Germline V gene lookup returns CDR1 MDHEN and CDR2 SYDVKM. The CDR3 totals 19 residues. The DNA for the CDR3 is TGTGCCAGCAGTTCGATTCCAAACAGGGTCCTCTCTGGGGCCAACGTCCTGACTTTC. Translation gives CASSSIPNRVLSGANVLTF.

The chain joins TRBV2 to TRBJ1-6; D gene unclear. The CDR3 loop spans 14 amino acids. Germline values: CDR1 SNHLY, CDR2 FYNNEI. V lost 8 bases to trimming and J lost 7 bases, with 15 bases between them. CDR3 in DNA: TGTGCCAGCGGGTTGGGCCTTACAAATTCACCCCTCCACTTT. Its protein is CASGLGLTNSPLHF.

Worth noting for this clone: The conserved phenylalanine or tryptophan normally closing the CDR3 is absent here, so this likely arose from a read error. This chain links TRBV4-2 with TRBJ2-3, with D perhaps matching TRBD2 (5 bases). Trimming removed 4 bases at V and 4 bases at J, with 12 bases between. The CDR3 totals 14 residues. Germline loops: CDR1 LGHNA, CDR2 YNFKEQ. The CDR3 protein is CASSPGRESDTQYL. DNA of the CDR3: TGTGCCAGCAGCCCCGGCCGGGAATCAGATACGCAGTATCTT.

The gene calls are TRBV11-2 and TRBJ2-2; maybe TRBD1 (6 bases). In germline, CDR1 is SGHAT, CDR2 FQNNGV. This CDR3 region has 14 residues. Trimming cost V 4 bases and J 6 bases, with 12 bases left between them. CDR3 residues: CASSSRGLAGELFF. The CDR3 DNA sequence: TGTGCCAGCAGCTCCAGGGGTTTAGCCGGGGAGCTGTTTTTT.

The chain carries TRBV7-9 and TRBJ2-3, with a possible D match to TRBD1 (6 bases). The CDR3 consists of 16 residues. Germline loops: CDR1 SEHNR, CDR2 FQNEAQ (reference sequence). Trimming shortened V by 4 bases and J by 4 bases, and 18 bases separated the two germline ends. CDR3 amino acids: CASSSGDRSWADTQYF. In DNA, the CDR3 is TGTGCCAGCAGCTCCGGAGACAGGAGCTGGGCAGATACGCAGTATTTT.